This T cell receptor (beta chain) was identified during a study of blood T cell repertoires in COVID-19. At the level of the study: Samples of COVID-19 (acute and convalescent) were obtained from the United States, Italy and Spain. PBMCs, B-cell-depleted T cells, or T cells were the source of the cDNA or gDNA that made up the material.

Per the original methods: Using reference gene primer amplification, nucleated cell counts were estimated. Repertoires were generated with immunoSEQ multiplex PCR, while TCRdb's copy carries only in-frame clones and drops some. That table gives V, J and clone size, and the DNA gave D and trimming. The sample comprises roughly 270,000 clones, around 90% of which are singletons, and approximately 8.5% rests with the top ten. The CDR3 extends over 14 amino acids. CDR1 LNHDA and CDR2 SQIVND come from the germline V gene (reference sequence). V lost 6 bases, J lost 4 bases, and 15 bases lay in between. This clone was seen only a few times.

This chain uses TRBV19 with TRBJ1-1, with TRBD1 as a possible D gene (5 bases). This TCR derives from a man younger than 35 with active or convalescent COVID-19. Sample: peripheral blood. The DNA of the CDR3 is TGTGCCAGTAGGTCTGACAGCCTCGTCACTGAAGCTTTCTTT. Translating it yields CASRSDSLVTEAFF.